Many counts were recorded for the clone carrying this TCR beta chain. Its antigen is still unknown. This sample is part of a study of regulatory T cells in long-lasting Graves disease. Study information: Persistence in Graves' disease denoted antithyroid drug use beyond 5 years alongside positive TSH receptor antibodies.

Between the trimmed V and J ends, which lost 5 bases and 7 bases, there was a span of 26 bases. CDR1 is MNHEY and CDR2 is SVGEGT in the germline V gene. The CDR3 is 17 residues long. Findings and caveats of the study: Persistent disease samples used TRBV28, TRBJ1-2 and TRBJ2-5 preferentially.

Time point given: persistent/refractory GD, antithyroid drugs over 5 years with positive TRAb. Preparation of the TCR library used RNA extracted from PBMCs. iRepertoire HTBI primers and Arm-PCR of CDR3 regions built TCR beta libraries. TCRdb reprocessed the multiplex PCR reads via MiXCR and lists one record per CDR3 protein. The sample lists 430,000 or so distinct CDR3 sequences; 21% were seen once. The source of this sequence is a female donor with Graves disease. Sequenced here: peripheral blood mononuclear cells (PBMCs), sampled when the disease was refractory, from a patient treated with antithyroid drugs. The rearrangement uses TRBV6-2 or TRBV6-3 and TRBJ1-2; tentatively, D is TRBD1 (6 bases). The CDR3 reads CASSLSGTNRHKGGYTF. The CDR3 DNA follows: TGTGCCAGCAGTCTGTCCGGGACAAACCGTCACAAAGGTGGCTACACCTTC.